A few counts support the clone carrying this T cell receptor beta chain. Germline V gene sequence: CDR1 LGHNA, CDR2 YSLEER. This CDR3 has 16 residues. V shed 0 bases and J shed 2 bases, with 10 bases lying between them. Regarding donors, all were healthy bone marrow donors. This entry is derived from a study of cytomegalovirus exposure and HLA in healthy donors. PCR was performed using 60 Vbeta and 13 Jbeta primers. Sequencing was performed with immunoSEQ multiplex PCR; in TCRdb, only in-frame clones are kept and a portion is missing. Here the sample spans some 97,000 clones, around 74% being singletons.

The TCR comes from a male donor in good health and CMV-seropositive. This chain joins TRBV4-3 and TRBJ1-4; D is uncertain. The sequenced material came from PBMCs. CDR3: CASSQESAATNEKLFF. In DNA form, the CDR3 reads TGCGCCAGCAGCCAAGAGTCGGCGGCGACTAATGAAAAACTGTTTTTT.